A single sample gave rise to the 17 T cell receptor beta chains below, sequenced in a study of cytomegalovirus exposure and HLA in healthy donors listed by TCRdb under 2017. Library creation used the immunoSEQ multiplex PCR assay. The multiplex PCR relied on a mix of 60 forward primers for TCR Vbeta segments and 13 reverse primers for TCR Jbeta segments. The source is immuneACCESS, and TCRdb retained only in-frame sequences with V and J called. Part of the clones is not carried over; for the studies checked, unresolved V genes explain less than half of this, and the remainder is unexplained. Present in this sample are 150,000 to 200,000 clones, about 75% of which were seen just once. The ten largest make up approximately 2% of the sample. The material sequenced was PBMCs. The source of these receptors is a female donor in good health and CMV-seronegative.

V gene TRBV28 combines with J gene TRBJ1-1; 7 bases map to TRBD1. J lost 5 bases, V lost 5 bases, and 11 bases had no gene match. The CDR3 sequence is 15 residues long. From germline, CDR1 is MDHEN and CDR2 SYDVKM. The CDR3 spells CASSTYRGRVTEAFF. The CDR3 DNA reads TGTGCCAGCAGTACCTACAGGGGACGGGTTACTGAAGCTTTCTTT.

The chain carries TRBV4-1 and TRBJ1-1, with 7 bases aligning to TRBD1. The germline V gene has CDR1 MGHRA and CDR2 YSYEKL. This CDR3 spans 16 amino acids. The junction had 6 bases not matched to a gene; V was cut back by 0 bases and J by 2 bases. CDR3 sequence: CASSQDTTGVNTEAFF. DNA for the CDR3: TGCGCCAGCAGCCAAGATACTACAGGGGTTAACACTGAAGCTTTCTTT.

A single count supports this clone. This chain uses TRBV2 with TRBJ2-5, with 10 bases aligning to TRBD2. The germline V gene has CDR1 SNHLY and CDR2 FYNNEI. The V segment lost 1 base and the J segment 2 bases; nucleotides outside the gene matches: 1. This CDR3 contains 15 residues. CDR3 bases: TGTGCCAGCAGTGAAGGGACTAGCGGTCAAGAGACCCAGTACTTC. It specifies CASSEGTSGQETQYF.

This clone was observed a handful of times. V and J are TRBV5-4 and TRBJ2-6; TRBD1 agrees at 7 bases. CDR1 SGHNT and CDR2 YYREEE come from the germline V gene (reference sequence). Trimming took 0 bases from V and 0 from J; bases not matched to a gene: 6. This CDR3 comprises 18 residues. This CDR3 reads CASSLGQGRFSGANVLTF. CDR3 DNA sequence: TGTGCCAGCAGCTTGGGACAGGGAAGGTTCTCTGGGGCCAACGTCCTGACTTTC.

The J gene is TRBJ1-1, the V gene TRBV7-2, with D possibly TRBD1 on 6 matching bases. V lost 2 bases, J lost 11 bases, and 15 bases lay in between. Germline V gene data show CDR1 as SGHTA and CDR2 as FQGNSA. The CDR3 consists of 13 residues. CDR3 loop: CASSLYPDQGAFF. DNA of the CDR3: TGTGCCAGCAGCTTATACCCGGACCAGGGGGCTTTCTTT.

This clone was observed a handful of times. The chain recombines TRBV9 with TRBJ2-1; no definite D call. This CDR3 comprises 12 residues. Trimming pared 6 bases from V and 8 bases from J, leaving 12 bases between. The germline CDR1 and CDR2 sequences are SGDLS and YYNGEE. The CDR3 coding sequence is TGTGCCAGCACACAAGGTGAGGATGAGCAGTTCTTC. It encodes CASTQGEDEQFF.

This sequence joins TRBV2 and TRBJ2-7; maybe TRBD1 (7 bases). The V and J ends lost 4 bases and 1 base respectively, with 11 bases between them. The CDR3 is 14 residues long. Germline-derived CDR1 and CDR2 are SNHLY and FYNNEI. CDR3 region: CASSVQGGSYEQYF. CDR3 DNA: TGTGCCAGCAGTGTTCAGGGGGGTTCCTACGAGCAGTACTTC.

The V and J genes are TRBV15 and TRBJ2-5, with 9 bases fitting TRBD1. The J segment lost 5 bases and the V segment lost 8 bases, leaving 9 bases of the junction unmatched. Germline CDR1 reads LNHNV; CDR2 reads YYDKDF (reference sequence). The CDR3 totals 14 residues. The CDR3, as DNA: TGTGCCACCCGGGACAGGGAAGCTTCGGAGACCCAGTACTTC. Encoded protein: CATRDREASETQYF.

The CDR3 region has the DNA TGTGCCAGCAGCGCCTGGGCCCTCTACGAGCAGTACTTC. This gives the protein CASSAWALYEQYF. This rearrangement joins TRBV5-6 to TRBJ2-7; D is undetermined. In germline, CDR1 is SGHDT, CDR2 YYEEEE. The CDR3 runs to 13 residues. Trimming left V 4 bases short and J 3 bases short, with 11 bases between.

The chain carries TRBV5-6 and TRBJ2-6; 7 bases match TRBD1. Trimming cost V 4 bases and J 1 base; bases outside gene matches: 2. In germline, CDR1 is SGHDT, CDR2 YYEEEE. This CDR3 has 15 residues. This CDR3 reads CASSATGSGANVLTF. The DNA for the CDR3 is TGTGCCAGCAGCGCGACAGGGTCTGGGGCCAACGTCCTGACTTTC. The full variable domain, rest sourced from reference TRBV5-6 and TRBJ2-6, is DAGVTQSPTHLIKTRGQQVTLRCSPKSGHDTVSWYQQALGQGPQFIFQYYEEEERQRGNFPDRFSGHQFPNYSSELNVNALLLGDSALYLCASSATGSGANVLTFGAGSRLTVL.

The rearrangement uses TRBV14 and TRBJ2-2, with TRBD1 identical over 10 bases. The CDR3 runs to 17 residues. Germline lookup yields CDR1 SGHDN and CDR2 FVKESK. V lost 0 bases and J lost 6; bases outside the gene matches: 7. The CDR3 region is CASSQDPDRGLPGELFF. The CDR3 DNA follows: TGTGCCAGCAGCCAAGACCCCGACAGGGGGCTGCCCGGGGAGCTGTTTTTT. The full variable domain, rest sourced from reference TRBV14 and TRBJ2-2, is EAGVTQFPSHSVIEKGQTVTLRCDPISGHDNLYWYRRVMGKEIKFLLHFVKESKQDESGMPNNRFLAERTGGTYSTLKVQPAELEDSGVYFCASSQDPDRGLPGELFFGEGSRLTVL.

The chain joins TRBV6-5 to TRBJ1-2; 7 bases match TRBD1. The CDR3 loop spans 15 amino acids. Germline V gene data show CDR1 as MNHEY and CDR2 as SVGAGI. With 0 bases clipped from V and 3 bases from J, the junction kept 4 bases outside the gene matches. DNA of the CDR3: TGTGCCAGCAGTTACTCCCGGGACAGACACTATGGCTACACCTTC. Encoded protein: CASSYSRDRHYGYTF.

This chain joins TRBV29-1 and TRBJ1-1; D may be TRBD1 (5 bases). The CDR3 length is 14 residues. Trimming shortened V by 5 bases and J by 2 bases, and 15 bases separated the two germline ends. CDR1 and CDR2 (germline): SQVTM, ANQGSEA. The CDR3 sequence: CSVHRTTSNTEAFF. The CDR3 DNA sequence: TGCAGCGTTCACAGGACCACTAGCAACACTGAAGCTTTCTTT.

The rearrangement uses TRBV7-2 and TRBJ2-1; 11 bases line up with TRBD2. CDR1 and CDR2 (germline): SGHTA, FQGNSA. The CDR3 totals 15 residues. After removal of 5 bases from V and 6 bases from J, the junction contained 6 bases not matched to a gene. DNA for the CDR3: TGTGCCAGCAGCGCCGCCGGGACTAGCGGCAATGAGCAGTTCTTC. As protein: CASSAAGTSGNEQFF. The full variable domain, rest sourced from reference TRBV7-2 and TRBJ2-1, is GAGVSQSPSNKVTEKGKDVELRCDPISGHTALYWYRQSLGQGLEFLIYFQGNSAPDKSGLPSDRFSAERTGGSVSTLTIQRTQQEDSAVYLCASSAAGTSGNEQFFGPGTRLTVL.

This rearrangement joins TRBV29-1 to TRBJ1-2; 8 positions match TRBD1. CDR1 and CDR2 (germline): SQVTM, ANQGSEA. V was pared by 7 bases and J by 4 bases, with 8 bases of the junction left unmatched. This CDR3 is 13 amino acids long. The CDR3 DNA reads TGCAGCGCAACGACAGGGGCCCTCTATGGCTACACCTTC. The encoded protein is CSATTGALYGYTF.

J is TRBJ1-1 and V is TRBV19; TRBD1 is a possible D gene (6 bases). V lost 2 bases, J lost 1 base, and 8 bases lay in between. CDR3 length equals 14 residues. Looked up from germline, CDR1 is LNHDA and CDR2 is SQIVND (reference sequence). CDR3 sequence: CASSITGSNTEAFF. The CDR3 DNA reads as TGTGCCAGTAGTATAACAGGGTCGAACACTGAAGCTTTCTTT.

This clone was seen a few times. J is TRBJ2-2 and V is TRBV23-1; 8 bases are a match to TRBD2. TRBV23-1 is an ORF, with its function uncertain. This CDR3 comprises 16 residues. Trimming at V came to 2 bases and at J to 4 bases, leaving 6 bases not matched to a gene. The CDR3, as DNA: TGCGCCAGCAGTCAACAGCGGGGGAGGGGCACCGGGGAGCTGTTTTTT. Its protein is CASSQQRGRGTGELFF.